This TCR beta chain was sequenced during a study of CD8 T cells in ankylosing spondylitis. The study's findings and limits: For ankylosing spondylitis blood, a TCR beta motif of fewer than 10 highly homologous variants appeared characteristic.

TCRdb recomputed calls from the 5' RACE reads with MiXCR, one row per CDR3 protein. Among fewer than 550,000 distinct CDR3 sequences listed, approximately 5% were seen once. This clonotype was seen many times. Its target is not known. This may come from a read error, since a much larger clone is one base off. Sequences were obtained from blood, either unsorted or a sorted T cell fraction (not recorded which). This TCR was sampled from a male donor with ankylosing spondylitis.

The CDR3 nucleotides read TGTGCCAGCAGCCAAGTGGACTACGAGCAGTACTTC. The encoded protein is CASSQVDYEQYF. This chain connects TRBV3-1 to TRBJ2-7, with D uncertain. Between the trimmed V and J ends, which lost 1 base and 3 bases, there was a span of 4 bases. The CDR3 spans 12 residues. CDR1 LGHDT and CDR2 YNNKEL come from the germline V gene (reference sequence).